Listed below are T cell receptor beta chains from one sample, sequenced in a study of cytomegalovirus exposure and HLA in healthy donors. Method: immunoSEQ multiplex PCR; TCRdb's copy keeps in-frame clones and lacks some. This table has over 150,000 clones, approximately 81% appearing once. Sequenced input: PBMCs. The receptors stem from a man aged 25-45 years in good health and CMV-seropositive. Each CDR3 is given with its conserved first and last residue. A D gene is named only where the DNA matches it firmly. Size is stated for part of the rows, as once, few or many counts, or as a class when the clone is expanded.

CDR3 length: 12
J gene: TRBJ1-2
V gene: TRBV18
D gene: TRBD1
clone size: -
CDR3 DNA: TGTGCCAGCTCTGGACAGGGCGATGGCTACACCTTC
CDR3 protein: CASSGQGDGYTF

CDR3 length: 16
J gene: TRBJ2-2
V gene: TRBV9
D gene: TRBD2
clone size: once
CDR3 DNA: TGTGCCAGCAGCGGAACCGGGACTAGCGGGACTAGGGAGCTGTTTTTT
CDR3 protein: CASSGTGTSGTRELFF

CDR3 length: 13
J gene: TRBJ2-5
V gene: TRBV5-5
D gene: -
clone size: -
CDR3 DNA: TGTGCCAGCAGCTTGGCCCGAGTGGAGACCCAGTACTTC
CDR3 protein: CASSLARVETQYF

CDR3 length: 14
J gene: TRBJ2-7
V gene: TRBV6-5
D gene: -
clone size: -
CDR3 DNA: TGTGCCAGCAGTTATCTTCTGGAAGGGGCCGAGCAGTACTTC
CDR3 protein: CASSYLLEGAEQYF

CDR3 length: 14
J gene: TRBJ2-1
V gene: TRBV7-9
D gene: TRBD2
clone size: -
CDR3 DNA: TGTGCCAGCAGCTTGCGGGGGTCCTACAATGAGCAGTTCTTC
CDR3 protein: CASSLRGSYNEQFF

CDR3 length: 16
J gene: TRBJ2-3
V gene: TRBV7-3
D gene: TRBD2
clone size: -
CDR3 DNA: TGTGCCAGCAGCTTAGGGACTAGCGGATACACAGATACGCAGTATTTT
CDR3 protein: CASSLGTSGYTDTQYF

CDR3 length: 19
J gene: TRBJ2-1
V gene: TRBV18
D gene: TRBD2
clone size: -
CDR3 DNA: TGTGCCAGCTCACCCGGACTAGCGGGAGGTACGAGCTCCTACAATGAGCAGTTCTTC
CDR3 protein: CASSPGLAGGTSSYNEQFF

CDR3 length: 15
J gene: TRBJ2-2
V gene: TRBV7-3
D gene: TRBD2
clone size: -
CDR3 DNA: TGTGCCAGCAGACTCGGGGGGGGAAGGACCGGGGAGCTGTTTTTT
CDR3 protein: CASRLGGGRTGELFF

CDR3 length: 16
J gene: TRBJ2-7
V gene: TRBV4-3
D gene: TRBD1
clone size: -
CDR3 DNA: TGCGCCAGCAGCCAAGATTCAGGGACAGGGTGGTACGAGCAGTACTTC
CDR3 protein: CASSQDSGTGWYEQYF

CDR3 length: 15
J gene: TRBJ2-4
V gene: TRBV7-5
D gene: -
clone size: -
CDR3 DNA: TGTGCCAGAAGCATAGACAGGGTGGTGAGGAACATTCAGTACTTC
CDR3 protein: CARSIDRVVRNIQYF

CDR3 length: 18
J gene: TRBJ2-2
V gene: TRBV7-2
D gene: TRBD2
clone size: -
CDR3 DNA: TGTGCCAGCAGCCAGACTAGCGGGAGGGCCGTGAACACCGGGGAGCTGTTTTTT
CDR3 protein: CASSQTSGRAVNTGELFF

CDR3 length: 15
J gene: TRBJ2-1
V gene: TRBV6-6
D gene: TRBD2
clone size: -
CDR3 DNA: TGTGCCAGCAACATTCCGGGACTAGGCGTCAATGAGCAGTTCTTC
CDR3 protein: CASNIPGLGVNEQFF

CDR3 length: 15
J gene: TRBJ1-4
V gene: TRBV2
D gene: -
clone size: few
CDR3 DNA: TGTGCCAGCAGTGAAGCGCCAGGGGCGGTTGAAAAACTGTTTTTT
CDR3 protein: CASSEAPGAVEKLFF

CDR3 length: 15
J gene: TRBJ2-7
V gene: TRBV4-3
D gene: TRBD1
clone size: few
CDR3 DNA: TGCGCCAGCAGCCAAGAGATCAGGGGGCCGTACGAGCAGTACTTC
CDR3 protein: CASSQEIRGPYEQYF

CDR3 length: 15
J gene: TRBJ1-2
V gene: TRBV2
D gene: TRBD1
clone size: -
CDR3 DNA: TGTGCCAGCAGTTCTGCCGGGACAGGCTACTATGGCTACACCTTC
CDR3 protein: CASSSAGTGYYGYTF

CDR3 length: 14
J gene: TRBJ2-1
V gene: TRBV19
D gene: -
clone size: -
CDR3 DNA: TGTGCCAGTAGTCCCCTCCCTACAGCTGGTGAGCAGTTCTTC
CDR3 protein: CASSPLPTAGEQFF

CDR3 length: 13
J gene: TRBJ2-1
V gene: TRBV5-6
D gene: -
clone size: -
CDR3 DNA: TGTGCCAGCAGCTTCGGGGGAACCAATGAGCAGTTCTTC
CDR3 protein: CASSFGGTNEQFF

CDR3 length: 13
J gene: TRBJ1-1
V gene: TRBV19
D gene: -
clone size: -
CDR3 DNA: TGTGCCAGTAGTATTGGGCCAGTTACTGAAGCTTTCTTT
CDR3 protein: CASSIGPVTEAFF

CDR3 length: 14
J gene: TRBJ2-1
V gene: TRBV2
D gene: TRBD2
clone size: -
CDR3 DNA: TGTGCCAGCAGTGGGACTAGCGGGAGCAGTGAGCAGTTCTTC
CDR3 protein: CASSGTSGSSEQFF

CDR3 length: 14
J gene: TRBJ2-3
V gene: TRBV19
D gene: TRBD2
clone size: few
CDR3 DNA: TGTGCCAGTAGTATAAGCGGGATCGGATATACGCAGTATTTT
CDR3 protein: CASSISGIGYTQYF

CDR3 length: 14
J gene: TRBJ2-7
V gene: TRBV10-3
D gene: TRBD1
clone size: -
CDR3 DNA: TGTGCCATCAGGTCCCTGGACAGGGGAGACGAGCAGTACTTC
CDR3 protein: CAIRSLDRGDEQYF

CDR3 length: 11
J gene: TRBJ2-1
V gene: TRBV9
D gene: -
clone size: once
CDR3 DNA: TGTGCCAGCAGCCCTATTAATGAGCAGTTCTTC
CDR3 protein: CASSPINEQFF

CDR3 length: 14
J gene: TRBJ2-7
V gene: TRBV5-1
D gene: TRBD1
clone size: -
CDR3 DNA: TGCGCCAGCAGCGTACGGGACAGAGCCTACGAGCAGTACTTC
CDR3 protein: CASSVRDRAYEQYF

CDR3 length: 15
J gene: TRBJ1-1
V gene: TRBV7-9
D gene: -
clone size: -
CDR3 DNA: TGTGCCAGCAGCGGATCGACAGGACTGAACACTGAAGCTTTCTTT
CDR3 protein: CASSGSTGLNTEAFF

CDR3 length: 15
J gene: TRBJ2-1
V gene: TRBV7-6
D gene: -
clone size: -
CDR3 DNA: TGTGCCAGCAGCTTACGAGACAGATTATTAAATGAGCAGTTCTTC
CDR3 protein: CASSLRDRLLNEQFF

CDR3 length: 15
J gene: TRBJ1-2
V gene: TRBV10-3
D gene: -
clone size: once
CDR3 DNA: TGTGCCATCAGTGAGCATCAGGGCGCGTTATATGGCTACACCTTC
CDR3 protein: CAISEHQGALYGYTF